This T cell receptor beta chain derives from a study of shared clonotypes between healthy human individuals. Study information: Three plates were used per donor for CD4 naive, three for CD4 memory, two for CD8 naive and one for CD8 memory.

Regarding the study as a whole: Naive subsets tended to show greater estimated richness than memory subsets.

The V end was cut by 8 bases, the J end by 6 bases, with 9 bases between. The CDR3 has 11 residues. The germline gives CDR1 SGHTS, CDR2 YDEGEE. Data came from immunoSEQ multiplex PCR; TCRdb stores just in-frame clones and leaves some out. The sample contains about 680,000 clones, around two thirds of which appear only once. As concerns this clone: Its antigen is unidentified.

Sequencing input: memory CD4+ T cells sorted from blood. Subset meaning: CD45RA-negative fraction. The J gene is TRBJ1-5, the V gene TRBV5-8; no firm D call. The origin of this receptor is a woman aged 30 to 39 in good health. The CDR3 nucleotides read TGTGCCAGTAACCAAGCTCAGCCCCAGCATTTT. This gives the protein CASNQAQPQHF.